These 32 T cell receptor beta chains share one sample of origin, sequenced in a study of Ad26.COV2.S vaccination and SARS-CoV-2 variants. Profiled with immunoSEQ multiplex PCR; TCRdb holds only in-frame clones, not every one. The table lists about 350,000 clones, 90% to 95% of them singletons. Here the sequenced sample was peripheral blood, taken after recovery from COVID-19. The receptor source for this set is a human donor who had recovered from COVID-19.

This chain joins TRBV9 and TRBJ1-3; D is unresolved. V lost 0 bases to trimming and J lost 0 bases, with 10 bases between them. From germline, CDR1 is SGDLS and CDR2 YYNGEE. The CDR3 has 16 amino acids. CDR3 in amino acids: CASSVDLSSSGNTIYF. In DNA, the CDR3 is TGTGCCAGCAGCGTAGATTTGAGCAGCTCTGGAAACACCATATATTTT.

J is TRBJ2-5 and V is TRBV12-5; D ambiguous. The CDR3 contains 14 residues. V lost 5 bases and J 1 base, leaving 11 bases between the germline ends. Germline assignment: CDR1 LGHNT and CDR2 FRNRAP. As DNA, the CDR3 is TGTGCTAGTGGTCCGGGTCTGGGCCAAGAGACCCAGTACTTC. Translated: CASGPGLGQETQYF.

This sequence joins TRBV5-4 and TRBJ1-4; 7 nucleotides align to TRBD1. The CDR3 contains 14 residues. V lost 3 bases, J lost 8 bases, and 7 bases stayed unmatched. CDR1 SGHNT and CDR2 YYREEE come from the germline V gene (reference sequence). In DNA, the CDR3 is TGTGCCAGCAGCTCCGGCAGGGGGAAAGAAAAACTGTTTTTT. Amino acid sequence: CASSSGRGKEKLFF.

The chain has TRBV15 and TRBJ2-5, with D maybe TRBD2 (5 bases). The CDR3 runs 13 residues. Germline-derived CDR1 and CDR2 are LNHNV and YYDKDF (reference sequence). V lost 3 bases and J 1 base, leaving 6 bases between the germline ends. For the CDR3, the DNA is TGTGCCACCAGCAGGGACTTCCAAGAGACCCAGTACTTC. Protein: CATSRDFQETQYF.

Here the CDR3 DNA reads TGTGCCAGCCGTAACTATGGCTACACCTTC. Translated: CASRNYGYTF. The chain recombines TRBV19 with TRBJ1-2; D call uncertain. From germline, CDR1 is LNHDA and CDR2 SQIVND (reference sequence). The CDR3 contains 10 residues. V dropped 9 bases and J dropped 1 base, with 3 bases sitting between them.

The chain is built from TRBV5-1 and TRBJ2-5; tentative D call: TRBD1 (6 bases). The V end lost 0 bases, the J end lost 4 bases, and 7 bases lay between the germline ends. From germline, CDR1 is SGHRS and CDR2 YFSETQ. CDR3 length: 13 residues. The CDR3 loop is CASSLGGPETQYF. The DNA for the CDR3 is TGCGCCAGCAGCTTGGGGGGGCCAGAGACCCAGTACTTC.

A single count supports this clone. This chain links TRBV9 with TRBJ1-2; D possibly corresponds to TRBD1 (5 bases). Trimming shortened V by 1 base and J by 7 bases, and 11 bases separated the two germline ends. Looked up from germline, CDR1 is SGDLS and CDR2 is YYNGEE. The CDR3 is 13 amino acids. The CDR3 is CASSVRGGGGYTF. DNA for the CDR3: TGTGCCAGCAGCGTACGGGGGGGAGGTGGCTACACCTTC.

The count of this clone is one. The chain recombines TRBV13 with TRBJ1-5; D remains unclear. V lost 5 bases, J lost 12 bases, and 14 bases lay in between. The CDR3 has 12 amino acids. The germline gives CDR1 PRHDT, CDR2 FYEKMQ (reference sequence). In DNA, the CDR3 is TGTGCCAGCAGCCTTAGGGTCGGAATCCAGCATTTT. Protein sequence: CASSLRVGIQHF.

This chain uses TRBV6-5 with TRBJ1-6, with 7 bases aligning to TRBD1. CDR3 length equals 15 residues. In germline, CDR1 is MNHEY, CDR2 SVGAGI. V shed 6 bases, J shed 7 bases, and the junction held 9 bases outside the gene matches. The CDR3 here is CASRAYRGSNSPLHF. CDR3 nucleotides: TGTGCCAGCAGAGCGTACAGGGGTTCGAATTCACCCCTCCACTTT.

This clone was recorded once. V is TRBV13 and J is TRBJ2-3; D is possibly TRBD2 (6 bases). From germline, CDR1 is PRHDT and CDR2 FYEKMQ (reference sequence). Trimming shortened V by 3 bases and J by 3 bases, and 13 bases separated the two germline ends. The CDR3 has 15 amino acids. This CDR3 is CASSLGARETDTQYF. For the CDR3, the DNA is TGTGCCAGCAGCTTGGGCGCGCGGGAAACAGATACGCAGTATTTT. Full variable domain (remainder filled in from reference TRBV13 and TRBJ2-3): AAGVIQSPRHLIKEKRETATLKCYPIPRHDTVYWYQQGPGQDPQFLISFYEKMQSDKGSIPDRFSAQQFSDYHSELNMSSLELGDSALYFCASSLGARETDTQYFGPGTRLTVL.

The chain employs TRBV28 and TRBJ1-1; unclear D gene. The CDR3 is 13 amino acids. CDR1 MDHEN and CDR2 SYDVKM come from the germline V gene. V was trimmed by 4 bases and J by 0 bases, leaving 6 bases between them. CDR3 residues: CASSSAVNTEAFF. In nucleotides, the CDR3 is TGTGCCAGCAGTTCGGCGGTGAACACTGAAGCTTTCTTT.

The V and J genes are TRBV4-1 and TRBJ1-1, with a weak D call TRBD1 (6 bases). The V end was cut by 0 bases, the J end by 5 bases, with 19 bases between. Germline V lookup: CDR1 MGHRA, CDR2 YSYEKL. This CDR3 region has 17 residues. CDR3 loop: CASSQDPPETGGTEAFF. The CDR3 nucleotides are TGCGCCAGCAGCCAAGATCCACCAGAGACAGGAGGAACTGAAGCTTTCTTT.

The chain recombines TRBV19 with TRBJ1-1; 10 positions match TRBD1. Trimming removed 5 bases from V and 4 bases from J; junction bases left unmatched: 10. The CDR3 sequence is 16 residues long. Germline CDR1 LNHDA, CDR2 SQIVND (reference sequence). The DNA of the CDR3 is TGTGCCAGTAGTGCAGGGATGACAGGGGGCTTCACTGAAGCTTTCTTT. This encodes CASSAGMTGGFTEAFF.

V is TRBV11-2 and J is TRBJ2-3; 9 bases are a match to TRBD2. CDR3 length: 17 residues. J was trimmed by 4 bases and V by 0 bases; bases with no gene match: 8. Germline V CDR1 and CDR2: SGHAT, FQNNGV. The CDR3 DNA sequence: TGTGCCAGCAGCTTAGAGGGGTGGCGGGGGGGTGCAGATACGCAGTATTTT. Its translation: CASSLEGWRGGADTQYF.

The chain is built from TRBV20-1 and TRBJ2-7, with TRBD2 matching 9 bases. The CDR3 contains 15 residues. The ends lost 3 bases at V and 0 bases at J; junction bases unmatched: 6. Germline loops: CDR1 DFQATT, CDR2 SNEGSKA (reference sequence). CDR3 bases: TGCAGTGCTAGTAAAGGTAGCGGGGGCTCCTACGAGCAGTACTTC. Encoded protein: CSASKGSGGSYEQYF.

Only a few counts were recorded for this clone. The CDR3: CASSLGGARNSPLHF. In nucleotides, the CDR3 is TGTGCCAGCAGCTTGGGCGGCGCCCGTAATTCACCCCTCCACTTT. The chain joins TRBV5-6 to TRBJ1-6; D unresolved. This CDR3 is built from 15 residues. V was clipped by 0 bases and J by 6 bases, with 10 bases between them. Germline assignment: CDR1 SGHDT and CDR2 YYEEEE.

The rearrangement links TRBV6-1 to TRBJ1-2; D is possibly TRBD1 (6 bases). This CDR3 has 14 amino acids. Germline V gene lookup returns CDR1 MNHNS and CDR2 SASEGT. V was trimmed by 0 bases and J by 6 bases, leaving 11 bases between them. The CDR3 loop is CASSEAGDTNGYTF. CDR3 nucleotides: TGTGCCAGCAGTGAAGCGGGGGACACCAATGGCTACACCTTC.

This rearrangement joins TRBV27 to TRBJ1-6, with D possibly being TRBD1 (5 bases). Looked up from germline, CDR1 is MNHEY and CDR2 is SMNVEV (reference sequence). V lost 4 bases to trimming and J lost 0 bases, with 13 bases between them. The CDR3 sequence is 17 residues long. The CDR3 DNA reads TGTGCCAGCAGTTCAGGGATCCAAAGCTCCTATAATTCACCCCTCCACTTT. Protein product: CASSSGIQSSYNSPLHF.

This chain links TRBV29-1 with TRBJ1-2; 7 nucleotides match TRBD1. V shed 3 bases, J shed 11 bases, and the junction held 6 bases outside the gene matches. Germline V lookup: CDR1 SQVTM, CDR2 ANQGSEA. CDR3 length equals 11 residues. CDR3 DNA sequence: TGCAGCGTTGACCCACAGGGGACTTACACCTTC. Amino acids: CSVDPQGTYTF.

The chain joins TRBV19 to TRBJ2-3; 8 positions match TRBD1. This CDR3 contains 14 residues. Per germline, CDR1 LNHDA and CDR2 SQIVND (reference sequence). The V and J ends lost 9 bases and 3 bases, in that order; junction bases with no gene match: 8. The CDR3 loop reads CASAGQASTDTQYF. The CDR3, as DNA: TGTGCCAGCGCGGGACAGGCCTCGACAGATACGCAGTATTTT.

The chain has TRBV24-1 and TRBJ2-7, with TRBD1 matching over 10 bases. Germline CDR1 reads KGHDR; CDR2 reads SFDVKD. This CDR3 comprises 17 residues. Trimming removed 0 bases from V and 0 bases from J; junction bases left unmatched: 4. The CDR3 here is CATSDLWTGGLSYEQYF. The CDR3 DNA reads TGTGCCACCAGTGATTTGTGGACAGGGGGACTCTCCTACGAGCAGTACTTC.

The chain links TRBV5-1 to TRBJ1-2; no clear D gene. The germline CDR1 and CDR2 sequences are SGHRS and YFSETQ. Trimming pared 4 bases from V and 4 bases from J, leaving 17 bases between. The CDR3 has 15 amino acids. CDR3 nucleotides: TGCGCCAGCAGCATCGGTAAGGGCGCGGGCTATGGCTACACCTTC. Residues: CASSIGKGAGYGYTF.

The J gene is TRBJ2-1, the V gene TRBV24-1, with 8 bases identical to TRBD2. The CDR3 runs 15 residues. Germline CDR1 is KGHDR and CDR2 is SFDVKD. Trimming cost V 2 bases and J 9 bases; bases outside gene matches: 8. The DNA of the CDR3 is TGTGCCACCAGTGATTCCGGGGGGGGGATCGGTGAGCAGTTCTTC. Its translation is CATSDSGGGIGEQFF.

The J gene is TRBJ2-2, the V gene TRBV6-5, with D uncertain. Trimming pared 4 bases from V and 6 bases from J, leaving 12 bases between. Germline V gene lookup returns CDR1 MNHEY and CDR2 SVGAGI. This CDR3 is built from 14 residues. CDR3 amino acids: CASSSSGKAGELFF. Here the CDR3 DNA reads TGTGCCAGCAGTTCCTCCGGAAAGGCCGGGGAGCTGTTTTTT.

This chain links TRBV5-1 with TRBJ2-7; 11 bases agree with TRBD2. The J segment lost 3 bases and the V segment lost 2 bases, leaving 4 bases of the junction unmatched. The CDR3 consists of 15 residues. CDR1 is SGHRS and CDR2 is YFSETQ in the germline V gene. CDR3: CASSLTSGGNYEQYF. The CDR3, as DNA: TGCGCCAGCAGCTTAACTAGCGGGGGAAACTACGAGCAGTACTTC.

The chain uses TRBV12-3 or TRBV12-4 and TRBJ1-2, with a possible D match to TRBD1 (5 bases). Trimming shortened V by 2 bases and J by 2 bases, and 6 bases separated the two germline ends. The CDR3 has 13 amino acids. The CDR3 loop is CASSLWGNYGYTF. The CDR3 DNA sequence: TGTGCCAGCAGTTTATGGGGGAACTATGGCTACACCTTC.

This rearrangement joins TRBV19 to TRBJ2-1; no clear D gene. Between the trimmed V and J ends, which lost 6 bases and 0 bases, there was a span of 12 bases. This CDR3 comprises 15 residues. Germline CDR1 is LNHDA and CDR2 is SQIVND (reference sequence). CDR3: CASSSLQSSYNEQFF. In nucleotides, the CDR3 is TGTGCCAGTAGCTCTCTACAAAGCTCCTACAATGAGCAGTTCTTC. Full variable domain (missing parts from reference TRBV19 and TRBJ2-1): DGGITQSPKYLFRKEGQNVTLSCEQNLNHDAMYWYRQDPGQGLRLIYYSQIVNDFQKGDIAEGYSVSREKKESFPLTVTSAQKNPTAFYLCASSSLQSSYNEQFFGPGTRLTVL.

The chain has TRBV6-6 and TRBJ2-2; D is possibly TRBD1 or TRBD2 (6 bases each). The germline V gene encodes CDR1 MNHNY and CDR2 SVGAGI (reference sequence). Trimming removed 5 bases at V and 7 bases at J, with 17 bases between. The CDR3 consists of 15 residues. Here the CDR3 DNA reads TGTGCCAGCAGTCCCCTCCCGGGGGCGGTCGGGGAGCTGTTTTTT. This gives the protein CASSPLPGAVGELFF.

The chain couples TRBV3-1 (or the pseudogene TRBV3-2) to TRBJ1-2, with 7 bases fitting TRBD1. J gave up 8 bases and V 1 base, and 10 bases lay outside the gene matches. Germline CDR1 and CDR2: LGHDT and YNNKEL (reference sequence). The CDR3 extends over 15 amino acids. CDR3 sequence (DNA): TGTGCCAGCAGCCAAGTTCCACAGGGGCTGAACGGCTACACCTTC. This codes for CASSQVPQGLNGYTF.

The chain has TRBV12-5 and TRBJ2-1; D is uncertain. Germline CDR1 and CDR2: LGHNT and FRNRAP. V was pared by 3 bases and J by 5 bases, with 11 bases between. The CDR3 runs 14 residues. The CDR3 spells CASGFPEENNEQFF. The DNA for the CDR3 is TGTGCTAGTGGTTTCCCGGAAGAGAACAATGAGCAGTTCTTC.

With respect to this clone: Within the sample, other DNA sequences also encode this same CDR3. The rearrangement links TRBV12-3 or TRBV12-4 to TRBJ2-7; 8 nucleotides align to TRBD1. CDR3 length equals 13 residues. Trimming cost V 6 bases and J 2 bases; bases outside gene matches: 3. Written as DNA, the CDR3 is TGTGCCAGCAGCCGACAGGGGCCCTACGAGCAGTACTTC. As protein: CASSRQGPYEQYF.

The gene calls are TRBV6-5 and TRBJ1-5, with a weak D call TRBD1 (6 bases). Trimming pared 7 bases from V and 2 bases from J, leaving 9 bases between. Germline lookup yields CDR1 MNHEY and CDR2 SVGAGI. The CDR3 runs 13 residues. As DNA, the CDR3 is TGTGCCAGCAATAGACAGGGCAATCAGCCCCAGCATTTT. Its translation is CASNRQGNQPQHF.